This TCR beta chain was sequenced in a study of T cells in Graves' hyperthyroidism and ophthalmopathy (dated by TCRdb to about 2019). About the full investigation: Peripheral blood samples were taken at the time of initial diagnosis, prior to any treatment. A discovery cohort of about a hundred patients, about 40 with Graves' ophthalmopathy and about 58 with stable Graves' hyperthyroidism, was used to find distinguishing TCR V-J signatures. After blood sampling, hyperthyroidism patients were treated with methimazole at a starting dose of 30 mg daily, and ophthalmopathy patients were treated with high-dose intravenous methylprednisolone. According to the paper, TCR Vbeta CDR3 sequencing was carried out on 135 peripheral blood samples, which came from more than 40 ophthalmopathy, approximately 78 hyperthyroidism and about 17 progressor patients. The 100 discovery patients were divided at random into training and test sets in a 7:3 ratio. Whether ophthalmopathy could be predicted prospectively was tested in an independent validation cohort made up of under 20 hyperthyroidism patients plus 17 patients who later progressed to ophthalmopathy. Thyroid tissue and blood T-cell repertoires from six or seven Graves' hyperthyroidism patients were also compared in the study.

Study-level results and caveats: In validation, the model predicted progression to ophthalmopathy a median of approximately 6.3 months before onset, with 65% to 71% sensitivity and 72.22% specificity. Sample size was not statistically predetermined, and blinding of investigators to group allocation was not performed. In cross-validation, a model built on a 13 V-J signature told ophthalmopathy apart from stable hyperthyroidism with approximately 90% sensitivity and roughly 83% specificity, and in testing the same model reached 80%/75%. Most expanded thyroid clonotypes (frequency above 0.001) were also found in blood, which suggests that blood repertoires may mirror thyroid immune responses.

CDR1 and CDR2 are read off the germline V gene (reference sequence) as LNHNV and YYDKDF. V is cut by 1 base and J by 4 bases, and the space between the germline ends is 5 bases. From cysteine to phenylalanine, the CDR3 is 13 amino acids long. Only the CDR3 DNA is retained, 39 bases long and in frame from the first base. The TCR beta CDR3 regions were amplified from the RNA transcripts. The first round of RT-PCR for the TCR CDR3 was performed with the HTBI primer set and the Qiagen OneStep RT-PCR kit. A second multiplex PCR round built the libraries, followed by size selection and purification. The libraries were sequenced on an Illumina HiSeq2000 using paired-end 100 bp reads. In the paper's pipeline: SOAPnuke was used to process the raw data, throwing out any read that contained adapters or uncalled bases, had a mean Phred below 15, or lacked an exact constant-primer or identifier match. COPE v1.2.5 was used to merge high-quality paired reads, and clonotypes were defined as unique nucleotide sequences. MiTCR v1.1 was used to align the clonotypes against IMGT TRBV, TRBD and TRBJ reference segments. Only V-J combinations with frequency above 0.0001, covering 98% to 99.2% of repertoires, were analysed. The TCS score was defined as F50 (clonal expansion) divided by E x V (chaos), with BLOSUM62-based TCRdist calculated between CDR3 peptides within each V-J. Welch's t-statistics and random forest reduced roughly 540 V-J features to roughly 13, which were used in a naive Bayes classifier (R e1071). The raw public reads went through TCRdb reprocessing: fastp at Q25, MiXCR clone calling, in-frame beta chains kept. Rows with a matching CDR3 protein are joined into one entry that keeps the most common DNA and genes. TCRdb's processing, not the study's, gives the V and J calls here. Within this sample are some 490,000 distinct CDR3 sequences, with roughly 22% of them counted one time only. Approximately 49% of the sample lies in the top ten.

This clonotype was detected only a few times. What antigen it recognizes has not been identified. No clone much larger than this one lies a single base away; base qualities are absent. Ophthalmopathy patients had moderately to severely active disease, with a Clinical Activity Score of 3 or more, a NOSPECS grade of 4 or more, and a disease duration of less than 3 months. Exclusion was applied to patients with uncontrolled infections, other autoimmune diseases, pregnancy or lactation. Clinical symptoms, serum thyroxine and TRAb, thyroid ultrasound, and orbital computed tomography formed the basis for the diagnoses. Ficoll-Paque density gradient centrifugation was used to isolate PBMCs from under 11 ml of fresh peripheral blood. Total RNA was extracted using Trizol reagent, and RNA quality was assessed on an Agilent 2100 Bioanalyzer.

Rearrangement joined TRBV15 to TRBJ1-5; there is no confident call for the D gene. Sequenced: blood. This receptor was obtained from a woman aged 70 to 79 with Graves' ophthalmopathy. The CDR3 protein sequence reads: CATSRAWNQPQHF. The nucleotide sequence is given as TGTGCCACCAGCAGAGCTTGGAATCAGCCCCAGCATTTT.